Following are 25 T cell receptor beta chains from one sample sequenced in a study of T-cell memory formation after mild COVID-19. TCRdb re-called the 5' RACE reads through MiXCR, storing one row per CDR3 protein. The data contain 250,000 to 350,000 distinct CDR3 sequences, approximately 15% of them seen just once; the ten biggest clones take up about a fifth. Sequencing used PBMCs or a T cell subset sorted from them (not recorded which). These receptors originate from a man aged 18-30 years who had mild COVID-19 (a few samples of this study predate the infection). Cell type and time point are not known.

Only a few counts were recorded for this clonotype. This chain's CDR3 is CASSTGTGVETQYF. The CDR3 nucleotides are TGCGCCAGCAGCACCGGGACAGGGGTGGAGACCCAGTACTTC. The chain uses TRBV5-1 and TRBJ2-5; 10 bases line up with TRBD1. CDR3 length equals 14 residues. The germline gives CDR1 SGHRS, CDR2 YFSETQ. The junction had 5 bases not matched to a gene; V was cut back by 4 bases and J by 5 bases.

There are a few counts of this clonotype. This chain uses TRBV6-5 with TRBJ1-1, with 7 bases that match TRBD1. This CDR3 spans 13 amino acids. Looked up from germline, CDR1 is MNHEY and CDR2 is SVGAGI. J gave up 5 bases and V 8 bases, and 8 bases lay outside the gene matches. The CDR3 reads CASGPNRGTEAFF. In DNA form, the CDR3 reads TGTGCCAGCGGACCCAACAGGGGTACTGAAGCTTTCTTT.

The chain joins TRBV7-9 to TRBJ2-7; 8 nucleotides match TRBD1. The CDR3 loop spans 15 amino acids. Looked up from germline, CDR1 is SEHNR and CDR2 is FQNEAQ (reference sequence). V shed 7 bases and J 0 bases; nucleotides not matched to a gene: 8. The CDR3 loop is CASNPLGQGSYEQYF. The CDR3 DNA follows: TGTGCCAGCAACCCTCTCGGACAGGGCTCCTACGAGCAGTACTTC.

This clonotype was seen more than once but under ten times. This chain uses TRBV5-8 with TRBJ2-5; D might be TRBD1 or TRBD2, each matching 5 bases. This CDR3 has 13 amino acids. Trimming pared 0 bases from V and 9 bases from J, leaving 12 bases between. Looked up from germline, CDR1 is SGHTS and CDR2 is YDEGEE. CDR3 sequence: CASSLDNRRPQYF. The CDR3 coding sequence is TGTGCCAGCAGCTTGGATAACAGGAGGCCCCAGTACTTC.

The rearrangement joins TRBV6-1 to TRBJ1-1; TRBD1 matches 8 bases. J lost 4 bases, V lost 6 bases, and 10 bases had no gene match. This CDR3 comprises 15 residues. Germline V gene lookup returns CDR1 MNHNS and CDR2 SASEGT. In nucleotides, the CDR3 is TGTGCCAGCAGCACGCAGGGGGCGCAGGGCACTGAAGCTTTCTTT. Translating gives CASSTQGAQGTEAFF.

V and J are TRBV5-1 and TRBJ2-3; 7 nucleotides agree with TRBD2. With 4 bases clipped from V and 4 bases from J, the junction kept 12 bases outside the gene matches. The CDR3 is 16 amino acids. Looked up from germline, CDR1 is SGHRS and CDR2 is YFSETQ. DNA of the CDR3: TGCGCCAGCAGCCCGCGGGCGGGGGTCGGTTCAGATACGCAGTATTTT. The encoded protein is CASSPRAGVGSDTQYF.

This chain joins TRBV29-1 and TRBJ2-7, with D unresolved. Germline V lookup: CDR1 SQVTM, CDR2 ANQGSEA. Trimming pared 0 bases from V and 3 bases from J, leaving 6 bases between. The CDR3 loop spans 12 amino acids. Here the CDR3 reads CSVEDSHYEQYV. In DNA, the CDR3 is TGCAGCGTTGAAGATAGCCACTACGAGCAGTACGTC.

This clonotype was counted a few times. The V and J genes are TRBV20-1 and TRBJ2-7; 8 bases fit TRBD1. The V segment lost 5 bases and the J segment 5 bases; nucleotides outside the gene matches: 8. The CDR3 has 13 amino acids. The germline CDR1 and CDR2 sequences are DFQATT and SNEGSKA (reference sequence). CDR3 nucleotide sequence: TGCAGTGCTCATGGACAGGGAACCCACGAGCAGTACTTC. It encodes CSAHGQGTHEQYF.

The gene calls are TRBV29-1 and TRBJ2-3; 7 nucleotides line up with TRBD1. The CDR3 length is 14 residues. The V and J ends lost 7 bases and 4 bases, in that order; junction bases with no gene match: 11. Germline CDR1 SQVTM, CDR2 ANQGSEA. The CDR3 DNA follows: TGCAGCGCCGAGACAGGGTCACTCGCAGATACGCAGTATTTT. Amino acids: CSAETGSLADTQYF.

The rearrangement links TRBV7-9 to TRBJ2-3; D is uncertain. CDR1 is SEHNR, CDR2 FQNEAQ, per germline (reference sequence). This CDR3 contains 14 residues. V lost 8 bases, J lost 1 base, and 13 bases lay in between. The chain's CDR3 is CASAAAVGTDTQYF. The CDR3 DNA is TGTGCCAGCGCCGCGGCTGTCGGCACAGATACGCAGTATTTT.

This clonotype came up a few times. The CDR3 region is CSARVLLDLAGEAFF. DNA of the CDR3: TGCAGTGCTAGAGTTTTACTGGACCTGGCGGGTGAAGCTTTCTTT. The chain uses TRBV20-1 and TRBJ1-1; no reliable D call. V was shortened by 1 base and J by 7 bases, with 19 bases between the two germline ends. The CDR3 is 15 residues long. CDR1 DFQATT and CDR2 SNEGSKA come from the germline V gene (reference sequence).

This clonotype appeared a few times. This rearrangement joins TRBV7-9 to TRBJ1-1; D is ambiguous. Germline V gene data show CDR1 as SEHNR and CDR2 as FQNEAQ (reference sequence). V was trimmed by 3 bases and J by 3 bases, leaving 11 bases between them. This CDR3 spans 14 amino acids. This CDR3 reads CASSFLGRYTEAFF. CDR3 sequence (DNA): TGTGCCAGCAGCTTCCTCGGCCGATACACTGAAGCTTTCTTT.

This clonotype occurred a few times. The chain is built from TRBV7-2 and TRBJ1-5, with D perhaps matching TRBD1 (5 bases). V was clipped by 8 bases and J by 3 bases, with 11 bases between them. This CDR3 has 13 amino acids. In germline, CDR1 is SGHTA, CDR2 FQGNSA. DNA for the CDR3: TGTGCCAGCGGTTGGGACTTCAATCAGCCCCAGCATTTT. It translates to CASGWDFNQPQHF.

The table lists this clonotype with a few counts. The V call is TRBV5-4, the J call TRBJ2-3; D gene uncertain. CDR1 is SGHNT, CDR2 YYREEE, per germline (reference sequence). This CDR3 is built from 13 residues. The V end lost 0 bases, the J end lost 4 bases, and 6 bases lay between the germline ends. CDR3 nucleotide sequence: TGTGCCAGCAGCTTGGAAGAGGCAGATACGCAGTATTTT. Protein: CASSLEEADTQYF. The variable domain in full, with the rest retrieved from reference TRBV5-4 and TRBJ2-3, is ETGVTQSPTHLIKTRGQQVTLRCSSQSGHNTVSWYQQALGQGPQFIFQYYREEENGRGNFPPRFSGLQFPNYSSELNVNALELDDSALYLCASSLEEADTQYFGPGTRLTVL.

The J gene is TRBJ1-3, the V gene TRBV6-1; D is unresolved. The V and J ends lost 0 bases and 4 bases respectively, with 7 bases between them. The CDR3 length is 14 residues. Germline V gene lookup returns CDR1 MNHNS and CDR2 SASEGT. The CDR3, as DNA: TGTGCCAGCAGTGAAGCAGGCCCCGGAAACACCATATATTTT. Its protein is CASSEAGPGNTIYF.

The chain recombines TRBV7-9 with TRBJ2-7; maybe TRBD2 (5 bases). Trimming removed 5 bases from V and 2 bases from J, with 16 bases in between. The germline CDR1 and CDR2 sequences are SEHNR and FQNEAQ (reference sequence). This CDR3 has 15 residues. CDR3 sequence reads: CASSPPSGDPYEQYF. In DNA, the CDR3 is TGTGCCAGCAGCCCTCCATCCGGGGATCCCTACGAGCAGTACTTC.

The sample holds many counts of this clonotype. The gene calls are TRBV7-2 and TRBJ2-2; maybe TRBD1 (6 bases). The CDR3 contains 14 residues. Germline CDR1 and CDR2: SGHTA and FQGNSA. V shed 5 bases and J shed 6 bases, with 13 bases lying between them. This chain's CDR3 is CASSPDSRAGELFF. CDR3 sequence (DNA): TGTGCCAGCAGCCCGGACAGTAGGGCCGGGGAGCTGTTTTTT.

The genes are TRBV5-1 and TRBJ1-2; D ambiguous. CDR3 size: 14 residues. V was shortened by 0 bases and J by 1 base, with 7 bases between the two germline ends. Germline CDR1 and CDR2: SGHRS and YFSETQ. The CDR3 nucleotides read TGCGCCAGCAGCTTGGACAGTTTTAACTATGGCTACACCTTC. Translating gives CASSLDSFNYGYTF.

The sample holds a few counts of this clonotype. This rearrangement joins TRBV6-5 to TRBJ1-6; D call uncertain. The CDR3 is 15 residues long. Germline V gives CDR1 MNHEY, CDR2 SVGAGI. V lost 6 bases, J lost 10 bases, and 19 bases lay in between. The CDR3 coding sequence is TGTGCCAGCAGCCAAACGGGCCCCTCCGGGTCACCCCTCCACTTT. Translated: CASSQTGPSGSPLHF.

The V gene is TRBV7-2, the J gene TRBJ2-3; 7 bases are shared with TRBD2. The CDR3 consists of 16 residues. The junction had 10 bases not matched to a gene; V was cut back by 5 bases and J by 2 bases. Germline-derived CDR1 and CDR2 are SGHTA and FQGNSA. In nucleotides, the CDR3 is TGTGCCAGCAGCCCCGGGCAGCGGGGCGTCACAGATACGCAGTATTTT. It yields the protein CASSPGQRGVTDTQYF.

This clonotype has more than one count but fewer than ten. The chain recombines TRBV7-2 with TRBJ2-1; 7 bases line up with TRBD2. The CDR3 is made up of 13 amino acids. Germline trimming cut 4 bases from V and 9 bases from J; bases unmatched to any gene: 6. Per the germline V gene, CDR1 is SGHTA and CDR2 is FQGNSA. CDR3 amino acids: CASSSGLGLEQFF. DNA for the CDR3: TGTGCCAGCAGCTCTGGACTAGGGCTTGAGCAGTTCTTC.

This clonotype was observed a few times. The rearrangement uses TRBV5-1 and TRBJ1-5; a weak D match, TRBD1 (6 bases). This CDR3 contains 15 residues. Trimming removed 4 bases from V and 0 bases from J, with 11 bases in between. In germline, CDR1 is SGHRS, CDR2 YFSETQ. CDR3 in DNA: TGCGCCAGCAGCCAGACGGACAGTAGCAATCAGCCCCAGCATTTT. Translating it yields CASSQTDSSNQPQHF.

The chain is built from TRBV20-1 and TRBJ2-5; tentatively, D is TRBD2 (5 bases). Trimming pared 6 bases from V and 1 base from J, leaving 21 bases between. The CDR3 is 16 amino acids. The germline gives CDR1 DFQATT, CDR2 SNEGSKA (reference sequence). CDR3 sequence reads: CSAVNLRTGFQETQYF. The CDR3 DNA is TGCAGTGCCGTCAACCTCCGGACTGGATTCCAAGAGACCCAGTACTTC.

This clonotype showed up just a few times. The rearrangement links TRBV7-2 to TRBJ2-1, with 14 bases lining up with TRBD2. The CDR3 contains 18 residues. Germline V gives CDR1 SGHTA, CDR2 FQGNSA. V was pared by 1 base and J by 1 base, with 3 bases of the junction left unmatched. DNA for the CDR3: TGTGCCAGCAGCTTAGGACTAGCGGGGGGGCGGTCCTACAATGAGCAGTTCTTC. This gives the protein CASSLGLAGGRSYNEQFF.

This chain joins TRBV12-3 or TRBV12-4 and TRBJ2-7; D not certain. The CDR3 covers 14 residues. The V end lost 6 bases, the J end lost 4 bases, and 16 bases lay between the germline ends. CDR3 sequence reads: CASSFDGNSYEQYF. For the CDR3, the DNA is TGTGCCAGCAGCTTCGATGGCAACAGTTACGAGCAGTACTTC.